The entry below describes one T cell receptor beta chain. Its antigen specificity is not known. No much larger clone exists at a distance of one base, and base qualities are not known. These data come from a study of blood T cell repertoires in COVID-19 (dated by TCRdb to the early 2020s). As for the study more broadly: Samples covering the acute and convalescent phases of COVID-19 were provided by collaborators in the United States, Italy and Spain. A freely available public database, intended as a resource for researchers studying the immune response to SARS-CoV-2, is where the repertoires were released. The prospective study material was composed of cDNA or gDNA derived from T cells, B-cell-depleted T cells, or PBMCs. Deeply sampled blood TCRbeta repertoires from subjects exposed to, actively infected with, or recovered from COVID-19 were included in the dataset. Samples were obtained from the ongoing ImmuneRACE study (first 160 participants) and from 1,254 subjects provided by 6 global collaborators. The sample metadata nearly always contained a de-identified subject ID, COVID-19 status, age in years and sex. Where HLA class I and class II types were available, the types were taken from metadata supplied by the sample provider, not from assay-based typing.

TCRbeta CDR3 regions were amplified from genomic DNA using the immunoSEQ Assay, a bias-controlled multiplex PCR. The paper's processing steps were these. The number of nucleated cells in each sample was estimated by amplification of reference gene primers within the assay. Sequence reads were collapsed and filtered to measure the absolute abundance of every unique TCRbeta CDR3 rearrangement. For each sample, productive Simpson clonality was calculated as the square root of Simpson's diversity index over productive rearrangements. As stored in TCRdb, this immuneACCESS dataset retains in-frame rearrangements with V and J assigned. A fraction of the clones does not appear; measured against another copy, unresolved V genes explain less than half of the discrepancy, and the remainder lacks a known reason. Clonal size and the V and J genes are those of that table, whereas D and trimming came from the DNA. The sample table contains 95,000 to 100,000 clones; only one count was recorded for about 85% of them. The leading ten clones occupy about 1.7% of the sample.

Each collaborating institution followed its own protocols to collect whole blood in K2EDTA tubes. For TCRbeta analysis, collaborators shipped samples as frozen whole blood, isolated PBMCs, or DNA extracted from either of those sample types. The full study reports these points: The quantity of clinical and demographic metadata differed by source and by participant and was supplied without curation.

CDR1 MDHEN and CDR2 SYDVKM were looked up in the germline V gene. From the cysteine through the phenylalanine, the CDR3 covers 15 amino acids. Solely the CDR3 DNA is kept, with 45 bases framed from the first base. The junction shows trimming of 6 bases on V and 2 bases on J, and the gene matches do not reach 7 bases of it. The TCR comes from a woman in her 70s with active or convalescent COVID-19. The chain was built from TRBV28 and TRBJ1-1, with 9 middle bases fitting TRBD1. The source material was peripheral blood. The bases are TGTGCCAGCAGAGAGTGGGACAGGGCTAACACTGAAGCTTTCTTT. Its amino acids are CASREWDRANTEAFF.